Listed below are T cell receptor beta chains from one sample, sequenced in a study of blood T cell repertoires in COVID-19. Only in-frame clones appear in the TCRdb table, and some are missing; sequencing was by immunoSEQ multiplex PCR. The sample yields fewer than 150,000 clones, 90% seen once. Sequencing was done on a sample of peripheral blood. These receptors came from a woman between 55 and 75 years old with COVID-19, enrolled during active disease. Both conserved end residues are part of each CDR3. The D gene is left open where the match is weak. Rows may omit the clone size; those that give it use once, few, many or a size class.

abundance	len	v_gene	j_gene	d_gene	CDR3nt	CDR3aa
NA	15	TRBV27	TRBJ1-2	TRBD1	TGTGCCAGCAGTTCCCTCGGGACAGGGAACTATGGCTACACCTTC	CASSSLGTGNYGYTF
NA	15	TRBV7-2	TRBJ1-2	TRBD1	TGTGCCAGCAGCTTAGTATGGACAGGGGTCAATGGCTACACCTTC	CASSLVWTGVNGYTF
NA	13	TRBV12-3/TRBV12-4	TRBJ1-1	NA	TGTGCCAGCAGGGGGATCCAGGGCACTGAAGCTTTCTTT	CASRGIQGTEAFF
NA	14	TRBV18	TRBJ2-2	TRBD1	TGTGCCAGCTCACCAGGGACAGTGACCGGGGAGCTGTTTTTT	CASSPGTVTGELFF
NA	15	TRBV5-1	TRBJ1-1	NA	TGCGCCAGCAGCTTGGTTCAGGGTTCGAACACTGAAGCTTTCTTT	CASSLVQGSNTEAFF
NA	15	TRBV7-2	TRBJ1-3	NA	TGTGCCAGCAGCTTGGGGGGGGTCTCTGGAAACACCATATATTTT	CASSLGGVSGNTIYF
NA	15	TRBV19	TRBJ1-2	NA	TGTGCCAGTAGTTTGGTGGCAGGGGAGTCCTATGGCTACACCTTC	CASSLVAGESYGYTF
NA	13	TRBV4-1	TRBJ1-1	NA	TGCGCCAGCAGCCAAGACCCGTTCACTGAAGCTTTCTTT	CASSQDPFTEAFF
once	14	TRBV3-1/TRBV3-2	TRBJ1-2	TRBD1	TGTGCCAGCAGCCCAGGGGGCAGGTACTATGGCTACACCTTC	CASSPGGRYYGYTF
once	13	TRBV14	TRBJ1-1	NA	TGTGCCAGCAGCCCCCTCGGGGGAACTGAAGCTTTCTTT	CASSPLGGTEAFF
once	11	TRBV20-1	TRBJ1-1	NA	TGCAGTGCCTTCGACAGCCCGAAAGCTTTCTTT	CSAFDSPKAFF
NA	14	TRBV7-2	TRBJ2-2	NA	TGTGCCAGCAGCTTGGACAGTAGCACCGGGGAGCTGTTTTTT	CASSLDSSTGELFF
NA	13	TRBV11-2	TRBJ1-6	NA	TGTGCCAGCAGCTTAGGGCGGAATTCACCCCTCCACTTT	CASSLGRNSPLHF
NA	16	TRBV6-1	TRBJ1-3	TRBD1	TGTGCCAGCAGTGAAAGGGACAGGGAGGTTGGAAACACCATATATTTT	CASSERDREVGNTIYF
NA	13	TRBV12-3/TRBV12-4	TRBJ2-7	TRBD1	TGTGCCAGCAGTTGGGACAGCGCCTACGAGCAGTACTTC	CASSWDSAYEQYF
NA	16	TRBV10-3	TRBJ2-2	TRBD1	TGTGCCATCACCTATGGACAGGGTAGTAGTTCCGGGGAGCTGTTTTTT	CAITYGQGSSSGELFF
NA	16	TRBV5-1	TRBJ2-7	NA	TGCGCCAGCAGCGTGACCCGGGACACCAGAACCTACGAGCAGTACTTC	CASSVTRDTRTYEQYF
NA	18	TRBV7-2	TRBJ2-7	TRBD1	TGTGCCAGCAGCTTACGGGGACAGGGCAAGCCGACCCCCTACGAGCAGTACTTC	CASSLRGQGKPTPYEQYF
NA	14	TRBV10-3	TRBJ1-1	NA	TGTGCCATCAGTGAGTCTCGCAGGAACACTGAAGCTTTCTTT	CAISESRRNTEAFF
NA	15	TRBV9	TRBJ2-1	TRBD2	TGTGCCAGCAGCCCAGCGGGGGATTTCTACAATGAGCAGTTCTTC	CASSPAGDFYNEQFF
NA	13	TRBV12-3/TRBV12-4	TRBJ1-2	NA	TGTGCCAGCAGGTCAGGGGTAGACTATGGCTACACCTTC	CASRSGVDYGYTF
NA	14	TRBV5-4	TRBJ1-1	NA	TGTGCCAGCAGCTTTCAGGATTGGAACACTGAAGCTTTCTTT	CASSFQDWNTEAFF
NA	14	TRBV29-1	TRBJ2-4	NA	TGCAGCGTTGTACGTAGCGGTTCCAAAAACATTCAGTACTTC	CSVVRSGSKNIQYF
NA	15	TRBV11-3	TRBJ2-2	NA	TGTGCCAGCAGCTCCGACAGCCAATACACCGGGGAGCTGTTTTTT	CASSSDSQYTGELFF
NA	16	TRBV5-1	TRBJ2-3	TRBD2	TGCGCCAGCAGCTTGGTTCTAGCGGGGGGGTCAGATACGCAGTATTTT	CASSLVLAGGSDTQYF
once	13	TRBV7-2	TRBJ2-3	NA	TGTGCCAGCAGCTTAGAGCGCCAGGATACGCAGTATTTT	CASSLERQDTQYF
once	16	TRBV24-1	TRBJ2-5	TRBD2	TGTGCCACCAGTGATTACTCTGGAGCGGGGGCGGAGACCCAGTACTTC	CATSDYSGAGAETQYF
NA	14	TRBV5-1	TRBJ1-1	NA	TGCGCCAGCAGCTCAAAGGACAGCGGCACTGAAGCTTTCTTT	CASSSKDSGTEAFF
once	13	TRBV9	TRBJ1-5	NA	TGTGCCAGCAGCGTCCAGGAAGGTCAGCCCCAGCATTTT	CASSVQEGQPQHF
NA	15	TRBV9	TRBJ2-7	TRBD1	TGTGCCAGCAGCGTAGCAGGGACAGGGGTCTACGAGCAGTACTTC	CASSVAGTGVYEQYF
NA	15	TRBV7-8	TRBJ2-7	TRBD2	TGTGCCAGCAGCTTAGGTAGTAGCGGGGGTTACGAGCAGTACTTC	CASSLGSSGGYEQYF
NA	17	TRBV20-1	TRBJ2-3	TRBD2	TGCAGTGCTAGTCCTCTAGCGGGGGTAGCGGGGGGAGATACGCAGTATTTT	CSASPLAGVAGGDTQYF
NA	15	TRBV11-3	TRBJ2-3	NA	TGTGCCAGCAGCTTCGGAGCGACCGGAACAGATACGCAGTATTTT	CASSFGATGTDTQYF
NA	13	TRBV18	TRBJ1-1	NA	TGTGCCAGCTCACCCGATTCGAGGACTGAAGCTTTCTTT	CASSPDSRTEAFF
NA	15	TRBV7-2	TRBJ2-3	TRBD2	TGTGCCAGCAGAACAGGACTAGCGGGGACAGATACGCAGTATTTT	CASRTGLAGTDTQYF
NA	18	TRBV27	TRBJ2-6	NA	TGTGCCAGCAGTTTAGGGGCAGGATTAAAAGCTGGGGCCAACGTCCTGACTTTC	CASSLGAGLKAGANVLTF
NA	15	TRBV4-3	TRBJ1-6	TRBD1	TGCGCCAGCAGCCCCCGGGACAGGGATAATTCACCCCTCCACTTT	CASSPRDRDNSPLHF